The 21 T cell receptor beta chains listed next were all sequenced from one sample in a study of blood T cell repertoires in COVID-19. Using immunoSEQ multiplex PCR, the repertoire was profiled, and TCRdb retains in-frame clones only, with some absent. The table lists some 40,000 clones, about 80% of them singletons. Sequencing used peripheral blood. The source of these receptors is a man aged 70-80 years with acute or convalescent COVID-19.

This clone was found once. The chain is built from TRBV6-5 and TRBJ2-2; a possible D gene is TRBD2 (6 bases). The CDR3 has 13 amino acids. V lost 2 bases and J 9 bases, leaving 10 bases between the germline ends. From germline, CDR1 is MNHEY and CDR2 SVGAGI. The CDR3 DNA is TGTGCCAGCAGTTACGCCGGAGGGCGGGAGCTGTTTTTT. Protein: CASSYAGGRELFF.

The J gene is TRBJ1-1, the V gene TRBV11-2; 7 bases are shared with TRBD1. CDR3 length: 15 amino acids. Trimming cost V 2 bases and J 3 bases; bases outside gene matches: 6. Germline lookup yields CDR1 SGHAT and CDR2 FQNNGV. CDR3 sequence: CASSLKGGYHTEAFF. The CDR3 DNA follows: TGTGCCAGCAGCTTAAAAGGGGGCTACCACACTGAAGCTTTCTTT. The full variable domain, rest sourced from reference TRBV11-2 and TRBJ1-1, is EAGVAQSPRYKIIEKRQSVAFWCNPISGHATLYWYQQILGQGPKLLIQFQNNGVVDDSQLPKDRFSAERLKGVDSTLKIQPAKLEDSAVYLCASSLKGGYHTEAFFGQGTRLTVV.

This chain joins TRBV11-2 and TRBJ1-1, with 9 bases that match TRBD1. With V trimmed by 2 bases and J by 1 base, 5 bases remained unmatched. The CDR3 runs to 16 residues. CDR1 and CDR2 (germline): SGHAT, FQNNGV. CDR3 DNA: TGTGCCAGCAGCTTATTGGGGACAGGGTCGAACACTGAAGCTTTCTTT. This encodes CASSLLGTGSNTEAFF.

CDR3: CASSYPRTASYEQYF. DNA for the CDR3: TGTGCCAGCAGTTACCCAAGGACAGCGTCCTACGAGCAGTACTTC. The genes are TRBV6-2 or TRBV6-3 and TRBJ2-7; the D gene is possibly TRBD1 (6 bases). The V end lost 2 bases, the J end lost 1 base, and 12 bases lay between the germline ends. Germline CDR1 is MNHEY and CDR2 is SVGEGT. The CDR3 spans 15 residues.

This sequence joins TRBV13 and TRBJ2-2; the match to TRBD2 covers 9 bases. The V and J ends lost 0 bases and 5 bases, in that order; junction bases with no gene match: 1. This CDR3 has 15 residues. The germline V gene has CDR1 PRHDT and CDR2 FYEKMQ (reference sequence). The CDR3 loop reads CASSLGTSGTGELFF. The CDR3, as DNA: TGTGCCAGCAGCTTAGGGACTAGCGGTACCGGGGAGCTGTTTTTT.

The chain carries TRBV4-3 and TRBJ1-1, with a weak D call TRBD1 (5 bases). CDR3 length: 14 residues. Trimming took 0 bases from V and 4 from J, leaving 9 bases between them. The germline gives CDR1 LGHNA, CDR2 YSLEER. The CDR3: CASSQERTFTEAFF. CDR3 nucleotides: TGCGCCAGCAGCCAAGAAAGGACATTCACTGAAGCTTTCTTT.

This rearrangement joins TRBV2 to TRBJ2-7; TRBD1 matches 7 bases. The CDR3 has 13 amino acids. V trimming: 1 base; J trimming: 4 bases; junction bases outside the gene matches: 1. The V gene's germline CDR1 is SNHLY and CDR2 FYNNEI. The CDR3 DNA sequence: TGTGCCAGCAGTGAAGAACAGGGGTACGAGCAGTACTTC. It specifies CASSEEQGYEQYF.

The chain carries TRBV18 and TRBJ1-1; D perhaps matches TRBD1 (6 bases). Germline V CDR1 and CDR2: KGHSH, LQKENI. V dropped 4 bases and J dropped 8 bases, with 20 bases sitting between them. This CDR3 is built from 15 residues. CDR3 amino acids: CASSLDSAIRSEAFF. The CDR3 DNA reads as TGTGCCAGCTCACTGGACAGCGCCATCCGGTCAGAAGCTTTCTTT.

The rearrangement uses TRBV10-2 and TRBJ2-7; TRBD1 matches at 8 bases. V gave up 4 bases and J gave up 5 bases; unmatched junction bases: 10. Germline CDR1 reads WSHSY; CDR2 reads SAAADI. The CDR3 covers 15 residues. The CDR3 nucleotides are TGCGCCAGCAGTGGAGAGACAGGGGTTCTCGACGAGCAGTACTTC. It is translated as CASSGETGVLDEQYF.

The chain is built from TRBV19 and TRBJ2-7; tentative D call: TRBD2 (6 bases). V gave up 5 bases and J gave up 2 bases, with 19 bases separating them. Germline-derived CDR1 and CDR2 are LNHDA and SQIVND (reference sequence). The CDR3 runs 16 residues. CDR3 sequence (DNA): TGTGCCAGTAGTGACCCCAGGAGGGGTATTACCTACGAGCAGTACTTC. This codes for CASSDPRRGITYEQYF.

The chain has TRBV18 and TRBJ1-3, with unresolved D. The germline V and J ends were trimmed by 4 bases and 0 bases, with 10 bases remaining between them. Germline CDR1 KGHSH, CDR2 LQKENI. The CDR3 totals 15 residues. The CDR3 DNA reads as TGTGCCAGCTCACAAGCTCCGAGCTCTGGAAACACCATATATTTT. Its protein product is CASSQAPSSGNTIYF.

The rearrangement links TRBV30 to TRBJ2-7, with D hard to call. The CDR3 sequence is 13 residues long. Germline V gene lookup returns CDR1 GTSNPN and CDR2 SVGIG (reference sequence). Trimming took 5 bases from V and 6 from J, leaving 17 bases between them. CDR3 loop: CAWGPGFLVEQYF. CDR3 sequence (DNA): TGTGCCTGGGGTCCCGGGTTTCTGGTCGAGCAGTACTTC.

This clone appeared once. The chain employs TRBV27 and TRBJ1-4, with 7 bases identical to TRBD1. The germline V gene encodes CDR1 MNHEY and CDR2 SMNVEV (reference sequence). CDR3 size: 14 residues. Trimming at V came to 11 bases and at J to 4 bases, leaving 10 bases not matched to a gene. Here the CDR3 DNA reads TGTGCCGTTGGACCCGGGACAGTTAATGAAAAACTGTTTTTT. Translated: CAVGPGTVNEKLFF.

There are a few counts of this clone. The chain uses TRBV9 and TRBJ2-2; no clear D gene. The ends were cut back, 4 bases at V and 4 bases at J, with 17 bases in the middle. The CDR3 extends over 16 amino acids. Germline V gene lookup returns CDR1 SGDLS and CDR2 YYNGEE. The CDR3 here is CASSPRLLSGTGELFF. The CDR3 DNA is TGTGCCAGCAGCCCTAGATTACTCTCGGGCACCGGGGAGCTGTTTTTT.

In DNA, the CDR3 is TGTGCCAGCTCACGTACCTTTCAGGGGGACCCCCGTGCAACTAATGAAAAACTGTTTTTT. Its translation is CASSRTFQGDPRATNEKLFF. V gene TRBV18 combines with J gene TRBJ1-4, with 7 bases that match TRBD1. With V trimmed by 4 bases and J by 0 bases, 17 bases remained unmatched. The germline V gene has CDR1 KGHSH and CDR2 LQKENI. The CDR3 covers 20 residues.

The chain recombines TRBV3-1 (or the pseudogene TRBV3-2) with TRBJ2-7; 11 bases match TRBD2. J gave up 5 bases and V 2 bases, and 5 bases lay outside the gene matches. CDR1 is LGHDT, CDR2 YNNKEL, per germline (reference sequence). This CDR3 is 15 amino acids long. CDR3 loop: CASSQLAGGPNEQYF. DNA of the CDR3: TGTGCCAGCAGCCAATTAGCGGGAGGGCCCAACGAGCAGTACTTC.

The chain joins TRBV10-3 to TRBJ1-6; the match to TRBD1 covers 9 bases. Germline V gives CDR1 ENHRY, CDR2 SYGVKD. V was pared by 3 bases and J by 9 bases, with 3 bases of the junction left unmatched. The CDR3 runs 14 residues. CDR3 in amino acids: CAISETGGSSPLHF. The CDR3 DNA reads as TGTGCCATCAGTGAAACAGGGGGCAGTTCACCCCTCCACTTT.

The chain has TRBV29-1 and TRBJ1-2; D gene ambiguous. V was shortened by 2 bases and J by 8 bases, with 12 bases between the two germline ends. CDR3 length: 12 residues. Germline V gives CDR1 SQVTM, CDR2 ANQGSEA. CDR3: CSVELARPGYTF. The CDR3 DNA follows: TGCAGCGTTGAACTGGCTAGACCCGGCTACACCTTC.

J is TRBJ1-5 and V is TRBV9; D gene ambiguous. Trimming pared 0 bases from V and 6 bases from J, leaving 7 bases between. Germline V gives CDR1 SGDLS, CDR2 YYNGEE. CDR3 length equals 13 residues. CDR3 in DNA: TGTGCCAGCAGCGTAGGAGAACTTCAGCCCCAGCATTTT. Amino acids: CASSVGELQPQHF.

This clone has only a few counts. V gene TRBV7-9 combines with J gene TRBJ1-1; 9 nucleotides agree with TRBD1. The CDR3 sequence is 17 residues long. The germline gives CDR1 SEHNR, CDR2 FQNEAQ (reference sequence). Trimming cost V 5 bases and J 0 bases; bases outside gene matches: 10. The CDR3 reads CASSTLDRGKMNTEAFF. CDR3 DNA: TGTGCCAGCAGCACCCTCGACAGGGGGAAAATGAACACTGAAGCTTTCTTT.

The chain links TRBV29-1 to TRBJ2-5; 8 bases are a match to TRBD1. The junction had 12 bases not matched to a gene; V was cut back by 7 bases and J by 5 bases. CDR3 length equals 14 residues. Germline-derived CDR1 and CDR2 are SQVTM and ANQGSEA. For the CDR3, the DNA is TGCAGCGCCCGGTGGGGGACAGGACTGGAGACCCAGTACTTC. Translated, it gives CSARWGTGLETQYF. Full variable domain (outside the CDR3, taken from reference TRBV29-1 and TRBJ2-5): SAVISQKPSRDICQRGTSLTIQCQVDSQVTMMFWYRQQPGQSLTLIATANQGSEATYESGFVIDKFPISRPNLTFSTLTVSNMSPEDSSIYLCSARWGTGLETQYFGPGTRLLVL.